Below, 6 T cell receptor beta chains from the same sample are listed, as sequenced in a study of PD-1 blockade in classical Hodgkin lymphoma. Time point of the sample: newly diagnosed, previously untreated cHL patient sample. Investigators isolated CD4+ T cells from thawed PBMCs through magnetic negative selection. Produced via immunoSEQ multiplex PCR; TCRdb's table is partial and in-frame only. The repertoire consists of 20,000 to 25,000 clones, with 89% occurring once and the leading ten covering 0.25% to 0.3%. The sequenced sample was CD4+ T cells from blood. The source of these receptors is a human donor with classical Hodgkin lymphoma.

The chain couples TRBV9 to TRBJ1-1, with unresolved D. Germline V gene lookup returns CDR1 SGDLS and CDR2 YYNGEE. V lost 0 bases to trimming and J lost 4 bases, with 19 bases between them. The CDR3 loop spans 17 amino acids. Written as DNA, the CDR3 is TGTGCCAGCAGCGTAGACAGCCAACGCGGATGGTCCACTGAAGCTTTCTTT. It yields the protein CASSVDSQRGWSTEAFF.

This clone was detected only once. V gene TRBV19 combines with J gene TRBJ2-1; D possibly corresponds to TRBD1 (6 bases). The germline V gene encodes CDR1 LNHDA and CDR2 SQIVND (reference sequence). V lost 3 bases and J lost 8, with 20 bases in between. The CDR3 is 16 residues long. The CDR3 DNA sequence: TGTGCCAGTAGTATCCCCGCAGGGGACCACCCTGATGAGCAGTTCTTC. Translation: CASSIPAGDHPDEQFF.

The V and J genes are TRBV19 and TRBJ1-4; the match to TRBD1 covers 7 bases. The germline CDR1 and CDR2 sequences are LNHDA and SQIVND (reference sequence). The CDR3 runs 17 residues. Trimming removed 4 bases from V and 2 bases from J; junction bases left unmatched: 10. The CDR3 spells CASSTLLDRATNEKLFF. CDR3 DNA: TGTGCCAGTAGTACTCTCCTAGACAGGGCTACTAATGAAAAACTGTTTTTT.

The rearrangement links TRBV27 to TRBJ1-5, with a weak D call TRBD1 (5 bases). V was pared by 5 bases and J by 4 bases, with 18 bases between. The CDR3 totals 16 residues. CDR1 MNHEY and CDR2 SMNVEV come from the germline V gene (reference sequence). CDR3 coding DNA: TGTGCCAGCAGTCCACTTGGGCCTCAGGGTAATCAGCCCCAGCATTTT. This codes for CASSPLGPQGNQPQHF.

The V gene is TRBV14, the J gene TRBJ2-2, with 7 bases aligning to TRBD2. The V gene end was trimmed by 0 bases and the J gene end by 7 bases; junction bases not matched to a gene: 5. In germline, CDR1 is SGHDN, CDR2 FVKESK. The length of the CDR3 is 15 residues. In DNA form, the CDR3 reads TGTGCCAGCAGCCAAGATAGAGGGAGGGACGGGGAGCTGTTTTTT. This encodes CASSQDRGRDGELFF. Together with reference TRBV14 and TRBJ2-2, the CDR3 gives the full variable domain: EAGVTQFPSHSVIEKGQTVTLRCDPISGHDNLYWYRRVMGKEIKFLLHFVKESKQDESGMPNNRFLAERTGGTYSTLKVQPAELEDSGVYFCASSQDRGRDGELFFGEGSRLTVL.

The chain links TRBV7-2 to TRBJ2-1; 7 nucleotides align to TRBD2. The J segment lost 12 bases and the V segment lost 4 bases, leaving 15 bases of the junction unmatched. The CDR3 spans 15 residues. CDR1 and CDR2 (germline): SGHTA, FQGNSA. The CDR3 loop reads CASSYRTSSGIVQFF. The CDR3 DNA sequence: TGTGCCAGCAGCTACCGGACTAGTTCAGGTATTGTGCAGTTCTTC. Drawing the rest from reference TRBV7-2 and TRBJ2-1, the complete variable domain is GAGVSQSPSNKVTEKGKDVELRCDPISGHTALYWYRQSLGQGLEFLIYFQGNSAPDKSGLPSDRFSAERTGGSVSTLTIQRTQQEDSAVYLCASSYRTSSGIVQFFGPGTRLTVL.